One and the same sample provided the 3 T cell receptor beta chains below, sequenced in a study of vaccination and CD4 T cells after COVID-19. Treatment defined: approximately nine-day PBMC culture with coronavirus spike peptide pools or control peptides (ViraFEST assay). Cultured CD4+ T-cell DNA underwent Oncomine TCR Beta short-read sequencing. TCRdb re-called the PCR reads through MiXCR, storing one row per CDR3 protein. The sample holds roughly 16,000 distinct CDR3 sequences; 40% to 65% are singletons and the top ten take about 4.2%. Their specific antigens are unknown. This material consisted of CD4+ T cells from blood, cultured in vitro, taken before SARS-CoV-2 vaccination. Every receptor here comes from a human donor who had recovered from COVID-19.

The chain has TRBV6-5 and TRBJ1-5; 12 positions match TRBD1. The CDR3 is 16 residues long. The V gene end was trimmed by 1 base and the J gene end by 4 bases; junction bases not matched to a gene: 2. CDR1 and CDR2 (germline): MNHEY, SVGAGI. The CDR3 here is CASSYWGQGANQPQHF. The DNA for the CDR3 is TGTGCCAGCAGTTACTGGGGACAGGGGGCGAATCAGCCCCAGCATTTT.

V is TRBV6-1 and J is TRBJ2-1, with a tentative D call TRBD2 (6 bases). Germline assignment: CDR1 MNHNS and CDR2 SASEGT. The CDR3 sequence is 14 residues long. Deletions cut 6 bases from V and 13 bases from J, with 22 bases between. CDR3 nucleotide sequence: TGTGCCAGCAGCGGCGCAAACCGGGAGACCAGCCAGTTCTTC. This codes for CASSGANRETSQFF.

The chain has TRBV7-2 and TRBJ2-3; D is perhaps TRBD2 (6 bases). V was trimmed by 1 base and J by 0 bases, leaving 14 bases between them. The germline gives CDR1 SGHTA, CDR2 FQGNSA. CDR3 length: 17 residues. CDR3 DNA sequence: TGTGCCAGCAGCTTAGAAAGGAGGGATCCTAGCACAGATACGCAGTATTTT. Encoded protein: CASSLERRDPSTDTQYF.